The T cell receptor (beta chain) under discussion was sequenced for a study of blood T cells in healthy people across ages. Notes on this clonotype: This may arise from a read error, as a much more abundant clone is one base away.

This CDR3 has 11 residues. The germline CDR1 and CDR2 sequences are SQVTM and ANQGSEA. Trimming cost V 7 bases and J 2 bases, with 9 bases left between them. Together with a sample-barcoded 5' primer, a J-beta primer mix was included in a second PCR lasting roughly 6 to 12 cycles. MiXCR, run by TCRdb on the 5' RACE reads, gives a single entry per CDR3 protein. This sample carries approximately 730,000 distinct CDR3 sequences, approximately 55% of them seen once, and the ten largest clones take about two fifths. The sequenced sample was blood. The chain joins TRBV29-1 to TRBJ2-7; the D gene is possibly TRBD1 (6 bases). This receptor was taken from a man at least 80 years old in good health. The CDR3 loop is CSGQEAYEQYF. The CDR3 nucleotides read TGCAGCGGACAGGAGGCCTACGAGCAGTACTTC.